One sample yielded the 11 T cell receptor beta chains listed below, sequenced in a study of technical replicates of blood from several donors (dated by TCRdb to about 2017). The method behind the library was the immunoSEQ multiplex PCR assay. TCRdb's version of the immuneACCESS table is confined to in-frame rearrangements and falls short of the full clone set. An unresolved V gene accounts for under half of the shortfall where checked; the remainder is of unknown origin. This sample comprises approximately 59,000 clones, around 86% of them detected only once. More than 5% of the sample is taken by the ten largest. The specimen was PBMCs. All receptors come from a human donor in good health. Some clones in this sample may be carry-over from other donors' samples.

CDR3 residues: CASSQDRERELFF. CDR3 in DNA: TGCGCCAGCAGCCAGGACAGGGAAAGGGAGCTGTTTTTT. The chain carries TRBV4-3 and TRBJ2-2; TRBD1 agrees at 8 bases. The germline CDR1 and CDR2 sequences are LGHNA and YSLEER. This CDR3 has 13 residues. V lost 3 bases, J lost 9 bases, and 3 bases stayed unmatched.

This clone is a singleton in its sample. The chain uses TRBV16 and TRBJ1-5; D unresolved. Germline lookup yields CDR1 KGHSY and CDR2 FQNENV. The CDR3 is 15 amino acids. Trimming left V 0 bases short and J 5 bases short, with 11 bases between. Written as DNA, the CDR3 is TGTGCCAGCAGCCAATCGAGGCAGAACCATCAGCCCCAGCATTTT. Its translation: CASSQSRQNHQPQHF.

The chain recombines TRBV10-3 with TRBJ1-3; maybe TRBD1 (5 bases). Trimming removed 1 base from V and 0 bases from J, with 10 bases in between. The germline V gene encodes CDR1 ENHRY and CDR2 SYGVKD. CDR3 length equals 16 residues. CDR3 coding DNA: TGTGCCATCAGTGAGTTAGAGACAGTCTCTGGAAACACCATATATTTT. Its translation: CAISELETVSGNTIYF.

This clone was seen only once. The same CDR3 arises from other DNA sequences in this sample as well. V and J are TRBV20-1 and TRBJ1-4, with unresolved D. The CDR3 contains 11 residues. V lost 0 bases, J lost 7 bases, and 3 bases lay in between. Germline loops: CDR1 DFQATT, CDR2 SNEGSKA (reference sequence). CDR3 nucleotides: TGCAGTGCTAGAGATCGTGAAAAACTGTTTTTT. Translation gives CSARDREKLFF.

This chain joins TRBV29-1 and TRBJ2-2; the match to TRBD2 covers 12 bases. V shed 6 bases and J 4 bases; nucleotides not matched to a gene: 12. Germline lookup yields CDR1 SQVTM and CDR2 ANQGSEA. The CDR3 is made up of 17 amino acids. This chain's CDR3 is CSVEQRTSGGPTGELFF. As DNA, the CDR3 is TGCAGCGTAGAGCAGAGAACTAGCGGGGGGCCCACCGGGGAGCTGTTTTTT.

J is TRBJ1-1 and V is TRBV5-1; unclear D gene. Trimming left V 1 base short and J 0 bases short, with 7 bases between. The CDR3 spans 14 residues. CDR1 is SGHRS and CDR2 is YFSETQ in the germline V gene. The CDR3 DNA is TGCGCCAGCAGCTTGTTTCAGTTGAACACTGAAGCTTTCTTT. Its protein product is CASSLFQLNTEAFF. The full variable domain, its missing parts supplied by reference TRBV5-1 and TRBJ1-1, is KAGVTQTPRYLIKTRGQQVTLSCSPISGHRSVSWYQQTPGQGLQFLFEYFSETQRNKGNFPGRFSGRQFSNSRSEMNVSTLELGDSALYLCASSLFQLNTEAFFGQGTRLTVV.

The chain has TRBV2 and TRBJ2-7; 10 nucleotides agree with TRBD2. The V gene end was trimmed by 5 bases and the J gene end by 2 bases; junction bases not matched to a gene: 6. The CDR3 is 15 amino acids. CDR1 is SNHLY and CDR2 is FYNNEI in the germline V gene. CDR3 residues: CASSTSGRVPYEQYF. The DNA of the CDR3 is TGTGCCAGCAGTACGAGCGGGAGGGTACCCTACGAGCAGTACTTC.

This chain connects TRBV2 to TRBJ1-1; D is possibly TRBD1 (5 bases). The germline V gene encodes CDR1 SNHLY and CDR2 FYNNEI. V was pared by 2 bases and J by 6 bases, with 10 bases between. The CDR3 contains 13 residues. The CDR3 reads CASSEIRGAEAFF. DNA for the CDR3: TGTGCCAGCAGTGAAATTCGGGGGGCTGAAGCTTTCTTT. Together with reference TRBV2 and TRBJ1-1, the CDR3 gives the full variable domain: EPEVTQTPSHQVTQMGQEVILRCVPISNHLYFYWYRQILGQKVEFLVSFYNNEISEKSEIFDDQFSVERPDGSNFTLKIRSTKLEDSAMYFCASSEIRGAEAFFGQGTRLTVV.

This rearrangement joins TRBV11-2 to TRBJ1-4; 9 bases are shared with TRBD1. V trimming: 5 bases; J trimming: 0 bases; junction bases outside the gene matches: 4. This CDR3 has 16 amino acids. Per the germline V gene, CDR1 is SGHAT and CDR2 is FQNNGV. CDR3 amino acids: CASSPRTGATNEKLFF. DNA of the CDR3: TGTGCCAGCAGCCCGCGGACAGGGGCAACTAATGAAAAACTGTTTTTT.

The chain is built from TRBV19 and TRBJ1-2; possibly TRBD1 for D (5 bases). Trimming took 3 bases from V and 4 from J, leaving 12 bases between them. In germline, CDR1 is LNHDA, CDR2 SQIVND (reference sequence). The CDR3 covers 14 residues. The CDR3 DNA sequence: TGTGCCAGTAGTATCTCGTCAGGGATCTATGGCTACACCTTC. It encodes CASSISSGIYGYTF.

The V and J genes are TRBV7-9 and TRBJ1-1; no clear D gene. The CDR3 sequence is 14 residues long. Trimming shortened V by 5 bases and J by 1 base, and 11 bases separated the two germline ends. From germline, CDR1 is SEHNR and CDR2 FQNEAQ (reference sequence). CDR3 in amino acids: CASSPPQSNTEAFF. CDR3 nucleotide sequence: TGTGCCAGCAGCCCTCCACAATCGAACACTGAAGCTTTCTTT.